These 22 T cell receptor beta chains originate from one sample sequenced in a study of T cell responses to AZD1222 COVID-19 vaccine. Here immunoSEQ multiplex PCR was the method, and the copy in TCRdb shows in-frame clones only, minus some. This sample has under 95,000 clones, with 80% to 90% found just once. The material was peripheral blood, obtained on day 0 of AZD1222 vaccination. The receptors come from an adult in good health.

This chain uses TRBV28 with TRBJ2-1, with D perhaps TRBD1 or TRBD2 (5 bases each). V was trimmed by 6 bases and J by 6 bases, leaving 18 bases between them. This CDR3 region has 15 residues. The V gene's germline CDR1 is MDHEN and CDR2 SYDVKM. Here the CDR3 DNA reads TGTGCCAGCAGAGAGGAGGCCGGGACCGGCAATGAGCAGTTCTTC. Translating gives CASREEAGTGNEQFF.

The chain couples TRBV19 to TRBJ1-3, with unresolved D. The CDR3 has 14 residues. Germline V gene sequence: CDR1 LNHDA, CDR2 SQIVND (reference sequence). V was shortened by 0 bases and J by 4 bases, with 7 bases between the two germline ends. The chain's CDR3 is CASSIDKVGNTIYF. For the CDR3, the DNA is TGTGCCAGTAGTATAGACAAGGTCGGAAACACCATATATTTT.

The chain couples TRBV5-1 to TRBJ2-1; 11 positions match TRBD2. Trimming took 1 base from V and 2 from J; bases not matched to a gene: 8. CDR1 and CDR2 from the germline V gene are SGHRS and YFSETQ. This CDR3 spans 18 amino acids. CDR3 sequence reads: CASSLMPSGRTAYNEQFF. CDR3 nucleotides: TGCGCCAGCAGCTTGATGCCTAGCGGGAGGACCGCCTACAATGAGCAGTTCTTC.

As DNA, the CDR3 is TGTGCCACCACTTGGGCAGCCAACTATGGCTACACCTTC. Translation: CATTWAANYGYTF. The rearrangement links TRBV24-1 to TRBJ1-2; D call uncertain. This CDR3 is 13 amino acids long. The V gene lost 8 bases and the J gene lost 2 bases, with 11 bases spanning the gap. Germline CDR1 is KGHDR and CDR2 is SFDVKD.

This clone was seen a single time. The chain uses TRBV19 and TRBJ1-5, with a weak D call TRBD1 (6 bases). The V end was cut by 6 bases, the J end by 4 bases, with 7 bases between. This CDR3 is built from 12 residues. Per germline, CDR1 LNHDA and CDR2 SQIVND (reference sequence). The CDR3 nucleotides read TGTGCCAGTAGACAGGGAAATCAGCCCCAGCATTTT. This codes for CASRQGNQPQHF. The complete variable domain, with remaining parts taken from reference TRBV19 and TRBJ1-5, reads DGGITQSPKYLFRKEGQNVTLSCEQNLNHDAMYWYRQDPGQGLRLIYYSQIVNDFQKGDIAEGYSVSREKKESFPLTVTSAQKNPTAFYLCASRQGNQPQHFGDGTRLSIL.

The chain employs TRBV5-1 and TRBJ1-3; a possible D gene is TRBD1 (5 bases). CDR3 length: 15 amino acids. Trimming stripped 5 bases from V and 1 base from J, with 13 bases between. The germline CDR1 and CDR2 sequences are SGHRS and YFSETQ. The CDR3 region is CASSRGGESGNTIYF. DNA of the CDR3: TGCGCCAGCAGTAGGGGTGGCGAATCTGGAAACACCATATATTTT.

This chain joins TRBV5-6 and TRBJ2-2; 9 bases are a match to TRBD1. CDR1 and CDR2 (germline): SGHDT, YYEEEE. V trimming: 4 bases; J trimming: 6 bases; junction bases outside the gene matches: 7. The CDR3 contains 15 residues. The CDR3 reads CASSRRDRVPGELFF. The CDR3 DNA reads TGTGCCAGCAGCCGCCGGGACAGGGTACCCGGGGAGCTGTTTTTT.

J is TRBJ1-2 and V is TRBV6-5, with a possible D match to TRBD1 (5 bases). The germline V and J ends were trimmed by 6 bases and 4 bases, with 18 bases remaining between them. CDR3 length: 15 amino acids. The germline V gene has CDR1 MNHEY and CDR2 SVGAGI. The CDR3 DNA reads TGTGCCAGCAGAGTACCGGGACCGAGCGGCTATGGCTACACCTTC. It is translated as CASRVPGPSGYGYTF.

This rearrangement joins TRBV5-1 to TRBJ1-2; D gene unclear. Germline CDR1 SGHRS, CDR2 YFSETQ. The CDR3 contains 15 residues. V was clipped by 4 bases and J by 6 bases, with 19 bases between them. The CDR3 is CASSLGARVWDGYTF. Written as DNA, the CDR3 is TGCGCCAGCAGCCTGGGTGCTCGGGTGTGGGATGGCTACACCTTC.

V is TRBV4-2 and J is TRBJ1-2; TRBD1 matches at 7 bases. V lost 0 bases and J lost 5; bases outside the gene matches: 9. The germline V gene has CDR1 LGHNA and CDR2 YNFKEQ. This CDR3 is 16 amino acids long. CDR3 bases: TGTGCCAGCAGCCAAGATGGGGGACAGCACGGTTATGGCTACACCTTC. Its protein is CASSQDGGQHGYGYTF.

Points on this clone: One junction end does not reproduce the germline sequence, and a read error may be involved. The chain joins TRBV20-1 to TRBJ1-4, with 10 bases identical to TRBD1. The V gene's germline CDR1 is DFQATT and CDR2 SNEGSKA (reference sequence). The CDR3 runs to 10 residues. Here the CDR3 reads CSATGQGRIF. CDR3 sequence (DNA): TGCAGTGCAACGGGACAGGGGAGGATTTTT.

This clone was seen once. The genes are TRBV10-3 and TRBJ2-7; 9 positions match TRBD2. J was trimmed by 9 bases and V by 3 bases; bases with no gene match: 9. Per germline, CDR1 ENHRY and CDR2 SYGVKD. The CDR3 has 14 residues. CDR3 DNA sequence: TGTGCCATCAGTGAACCACTAGCGGGTTCGAGGCAGTACTTC. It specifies CAISEPLAGSRQYF.

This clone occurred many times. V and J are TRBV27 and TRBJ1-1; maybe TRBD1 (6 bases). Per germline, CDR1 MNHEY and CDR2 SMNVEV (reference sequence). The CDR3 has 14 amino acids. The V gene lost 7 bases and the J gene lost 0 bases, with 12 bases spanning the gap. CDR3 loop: CASMTGPMNTEAFF. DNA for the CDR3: TGTGCCAGCATGACAGGACCTATGAACACTGAAGCTTTCTTT.

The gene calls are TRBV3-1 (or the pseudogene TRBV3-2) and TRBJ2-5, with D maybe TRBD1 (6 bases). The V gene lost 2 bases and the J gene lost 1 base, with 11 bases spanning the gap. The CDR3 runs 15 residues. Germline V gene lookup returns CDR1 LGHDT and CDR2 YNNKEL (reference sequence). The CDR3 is CASSQFGTRQETQYF. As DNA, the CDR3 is TGTGCCAGCAGCCAATTCGGGACACGCCAAGAGACCCAGTACTTC.

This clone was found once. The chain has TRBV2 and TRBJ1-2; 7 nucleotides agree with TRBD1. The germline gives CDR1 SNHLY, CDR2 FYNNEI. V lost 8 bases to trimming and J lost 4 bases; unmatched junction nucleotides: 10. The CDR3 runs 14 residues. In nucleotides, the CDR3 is TGTGCCAGCCACGACAGGGTGTATTCCTATGGCTACACCTTC. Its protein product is CASHDRVYSYGYTF.

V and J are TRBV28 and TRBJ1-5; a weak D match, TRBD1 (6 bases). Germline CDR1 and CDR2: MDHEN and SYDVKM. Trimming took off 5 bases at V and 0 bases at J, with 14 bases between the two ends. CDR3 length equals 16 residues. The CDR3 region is CASSMIQGVSNQPQHF. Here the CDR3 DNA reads TGTGCCAGCAGTATGATACAGGGAGTTAGCAATCAGCCCCAGCATTTT.

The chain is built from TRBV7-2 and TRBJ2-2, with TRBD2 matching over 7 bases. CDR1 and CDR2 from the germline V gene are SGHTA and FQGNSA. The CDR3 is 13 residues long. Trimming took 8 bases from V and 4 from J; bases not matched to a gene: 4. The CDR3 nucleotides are TGTGCCAGCGGGAGGGACTTCACCGGGGAGCTGTTTTTT. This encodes CASGRDFTGELFF.

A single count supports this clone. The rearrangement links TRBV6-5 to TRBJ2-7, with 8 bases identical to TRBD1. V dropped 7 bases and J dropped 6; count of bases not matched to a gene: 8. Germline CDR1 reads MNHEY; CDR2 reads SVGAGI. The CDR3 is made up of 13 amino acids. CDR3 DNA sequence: TGTGCCAGCAATCAGGACAGGGCGGGCGAGCAGTACTTC. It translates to CASNQDRAGEQYF.

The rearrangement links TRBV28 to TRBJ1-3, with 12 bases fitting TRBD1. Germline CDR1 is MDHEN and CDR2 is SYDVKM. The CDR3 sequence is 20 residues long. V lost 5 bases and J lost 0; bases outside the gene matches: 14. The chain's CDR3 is CASSPPGTGGRGHSGNTIYF. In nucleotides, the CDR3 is TGTGCCAGCAGTCCTCCGGGGACAGGGGGCCGCGGGCACTCTGGAAACACCATATATTTT.

The CDR3 DNA follows: TGTGCCAGCTCCGGATTGTCCGAGCAGTACTTC. Protein product: CASSGLSEQYF. This sequence joins TRBV2 and TRBJ2-7; D not resolved. CDR1 is SNHLY, CDR2 FYNNEI, per germline. The CDR3 runs 11 residues. V shed 8 bases and J shed 6 bases, with 11 bases lying between them.

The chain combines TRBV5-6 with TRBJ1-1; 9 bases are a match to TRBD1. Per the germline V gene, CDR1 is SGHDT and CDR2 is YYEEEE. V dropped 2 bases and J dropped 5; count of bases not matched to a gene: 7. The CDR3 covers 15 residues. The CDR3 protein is CASSLHPGTGTEAFF. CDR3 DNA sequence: TGTGCCAGCAGCTTACACCCCGGGACAGGGACTGAAGCTTTCTTT.

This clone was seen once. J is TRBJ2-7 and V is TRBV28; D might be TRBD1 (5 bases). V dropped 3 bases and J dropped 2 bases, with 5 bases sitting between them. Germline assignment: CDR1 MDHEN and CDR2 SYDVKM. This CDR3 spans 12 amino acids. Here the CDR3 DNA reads TGTGCCAGCAGTTTCAGGGCCTACGAGCAGTACTTC. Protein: CASSFRAYEQYF.